In its sample, the clone carrying this T cell receptor (beta chain) was seen once. This CDR3 region has 13 residues. Deletions cut 10 bases from V and 0 bases from J, with 9 bases between. Germline CDR1 and CDR2: SGHVS and FQNEAQ. The data originate from a study of cytomegalovirus exposure and HLA in healthy donors. The data were produced by immunoSEQ multiplex PCR, yet TCRdb's version contains in-frame clones alone and is incomplete. This sample has 100,000 to 150,000 clones, with around 89% found just once. Sequenced sample: PBMCs. The receptor was isolated from a man aged 18 to 35 in good health and CMV-seronegative. The chain couples TRBV7-8 to TRBJ1-4; D is ambiguous. This CDR3 reads CATQYATNEKLFF. DNA for the CDR3: TGTGCCACCCAGTATGCAACTAATGAAAAACTGTTTTTT.